What follows are 23 T cell receptor beta chains derived from one specimen sequenced in a study of T cells after yellow fever vaccination. TCRdb re-analysed the 5' RACE reads in MiXCR, keeping a single row per CDR3 protein. Of some 200,000 distinct CDR3 sequences listed, 3.2% are singletons. The starting material was CD4+ T cells sorted from PBMCs, obtained 10 days after the yellow fever booster vaccination. The receptors were sampled from a man in his late teens or twenties who received the YFV17D yellow fever vaccine.

This clonotype has ten or more counts. The chain has TRBV7-6 and TRBJ2-7, with a possible D match to TRBD2 (5 bases). The CDR3 covers 13 residues. CDR1 and CDR2 (germline): SGHVS, FNYEAQ. The CDR3 region has the DNA TGTGGGACCGTGTGGGTGGGTTATGCGGGGCAGTACTTC. This gives the protein CGTVWVGYAGQYF.

This sequence joins TRBV5-1 and TRBJ2-1, with D possibly matching TRBD2 (6 bases). Germline CDR1 SGHRS, CDR2 YFSETQ. The CDR3 sequence is 17 residues long. V shed 9 bases and J shed 0 bases, with 22 bases lying between them. CDR3 loop: CATHSGGAFTSYNEQFF. The CDR3 nucleotides read TGCGCCACCCATAGCGGAGGGGCCTTCACCTCCTACAATGAGCAGTTCTTC.

This clonotype was picked up many times. V is TRBV2 and J is TRBJ2-5; D call uncertain. V lost 4 bases and J lost 5, with 8 bases in between. Germline V lookup: CDR1 SNHLY, CDR2 FYNNEI. The length of the CDR3 is 12 residues. The CDR3, as DNA: TGTGCCAGCAGTGTGGTGGAGGAGACCCAGTACTTC. Residues: CASSVVEETQYF.

This clonotype came up many times. The junction departs from germline at one end; a sequencing error may be responsible. J is TRBJ1-6 and V is TRBV7-2; D is perhaps TRBD1 (6 bases). The CDR3 runs to 15 residues. The germline gives CDR1 SGHTA, CDR2 FQGNSA. The CDR3: CASRLVLGGVSPLHF. The CDR3, as DNA: TGTGCCAGCAGATTAGTGTTGGGGGGCGTTTCACCCCTCCACTTT.

In this sample, this clonotype turned up many times. The gene calls are TRBV5-1 and TRBJ2-5; D is undetermined. Germline V lookup: CDR1 SGHRS, CDR2 YFSETQ. V was shortened by 2 bases and J by 4 bases, with 15 bases between the two germline ends. The CDR3 length is 15 residues. The CDR3 sequence: CASSFQPGYGETQYF. The CDR3 DNA sequence: TGCGCCAGCAGCTTCCAGCCGGGCTATGGAGAGACCCAGTACTTC. Combining the CDR3 with reference TRBV5-1 and TRBJ2-5 gives the whole variable domain KAGVTQTPRYLIKTRGQQVTLSCSPISGHRSVSWYQQTPGQGLQFLFEYFSETQRNKGNFPGRFSGRQFSNSRSEMNVSTLELGDSALYLCASSFQPGYGETQYFGPGTRLLVL.

This clonotype was seen many times. The chain combines TRBV3-1 with TRBJ1-2; D is possibly TRBD1 (5 bases). The CDR3 is 13 residues long. V was clipped by 4 bases and J by 4 bases, with 10 bases between them. The germline V gene encodes CDR1 LGHDT and CDR2 YNNKEL (reference sequence). CDR3 sequence reads: CASSRGVSYGYTF. CDR3 coding DNA: TGTGCCAGCAGCCGGGGGGTGTCCTATGGCTACACCTTC.

This clonotype showed up many times. The chain uses TRBV21-1 and TRBJ2-1; TRBD1 is the table's D call and was not checked against the DNA. TRBV21-1 is a recognized pseudogene. The CDR3 has 15 residues. CDR3 in amino acids: CASSKPGQGAAEQFF. For the CDR3, the DNA is TGTGCCAGCAGCAAACCGGGACAGGGTGCAGCGGAGCAGTTCTTC.

The J gene is TRBJ1-5, the V gene TRBV20-1; TRBD1 is a possible D gene (5 bases). The CDR3 is made up of 18 amino acids. V was trimmed by 3 bases and J by 0 bases, leaving 21 bases between them. In germline, CDR1 is DFQATT, CDR2 SNEGSKA (reference sequence). The CDR3 DNA follows: TGCAGTGCTAGCCCTTGGGGCCTAAGCCGGTATAGCAATCAGCCCCAGCATTTT. Protein product: CSASPWGLSRYSNQPQHF.

This clonotype was counted only a few times. The chain joins TRBV28 to TRBJ1-1; a weak D match, TRBD1 (5 bases). V lost 7 bases and J 5 bases, leaving 14 bases between the germline ends. The CDR3 consists of 13 residues. Germline values: CDR1 MDHEN, CDR2 SYDVKM. CDR3 sequence reads: CASIRRGGTEAFF. The CDR3 bases are TGTGCCAGCATTAGACGCGGGGGAACTGAAGCTTTCTTT.

The table lists this clonotype with many counts. The CDR3 sequence is CSASSPDNAKLFF. The DNA for the CDR3 is TGCAGTGCTAGTTCACCGGACAACGCAAAACTGTTTTTT. The chain couples TRBV20-1 to TRBJ1-4, with D possibly TRBD1 on 5 matching bases. Germline CDR1 DFQATT, CDR2 SNEGSKA (reference sequence). The CDR3 extends over 13 amino acids. Trimming stripped 3 bases from V and 10 bases from J, with 15 bases between.

This clonotype was counted many times. This sequence joins TRBV5-1 and TRBJ2-1; 10 positions match TRBD2. CDR3 length: 15 amino acids. V dropped 0 bases and J dropped 7; count of bases not matched to a gene: 4. Germline CDR1 and CDR2: SGHRS and YFSETQ. The CDR3 here is CASSLDPSGGNEQFF. CDR3 in DNA: TGCGCCAGCAGCTTGGATCCTAGCGGGGGTAATGAGCAGTTCTTC. Filled out from reference TRBV5-1 and TRBJ2-1, the complete variable domain reads KAGVTQTPRYLIKTRGQQVTLSCSPISGHRSVSWYQQTPGQGLQFLFEYFSETQRNKGNFPGRFSGRQFSNSRSEMNVSTLELGDSALYLCASSLDPSGGNEQFFGPGTRLTVL.

This clonotype was picked up many times. The chain recombines TRBV7-3 with TRBJ1-5; perhaps TRBD1 as D (5 bases). The V end was cut by 3 bases, the J end by 6 bases, with 21 bases between. CDR1 is SGHTA, CDR2 FQGTGA, per germline. The CDR3 loop spans 17 amino acids. The CDR3 loop reads CASSFPRQGGPVQPQHF. The CDR3 bases are TGTGCCAGCAGCTTCCCCAGGCAGGGAGGTCCTGTTCAGCCCCAGCATTTT.

Of note for this clonotype: A much larger clone lies a single base off, so this may be a read error. The CDR3 protein is CSWSVQGWDEQFF. The CDR3 DNA reads as TGTTCCTGGAGTGTTCAGGGGTGGGATGAGCAGTTCTTC. This chain uses TRBV30 with TRBJ2-1, with TRBD1 as a possible D gene (6 bases). The CDR3 has 13 amino acids. CDR1 is GTSNPN, CDR2 SVGIG, per germline (reference sequence).

Ten or more counts support this clonotype. The chain employs TRBV7-9 and TRBJ2-4; D may match TRBD1 or TRBD2 (5 bases each). The V end was cut by 6 bases, the J end by 6 bases, with 12 bases between. The germline V gene has CDR1 SEHNR and CDR2 FQNEAQ (reference sequence). The CDR3 loop spans 13 amino acids. CDR3 in DNA: TGTGCCAGCAGGAGGGACGGCCCAAACATTCAGTACTTC. Translated, it gives CASRRDGPNIQYF.

This clonotype was seen at least ten times. J is TRBJ1-1 and V is TRBV7-2; no clear D. Per the germline V gene, CDR1 is SGHTA and CDR2 is FQGNSA. Trimming took 5 bases from V and 0 from J, leaving 7 bases between them. The CDR3 loop spans 13 amino acids. The CDR3 region has the DNA TGTGCCAGCAGCGCAGACATGAACACTGAAGCTTTCTTT. Protein: CASSADMNTEAFF.

This chain uses TRBV7-3 with TRBJ2-3; no clear D. Per the germline V gene, CDR1 is SGHTA and CDR2 is FQGTGA. The CDR3 has 13 amino acids. Trimming pared 3 bases from V and 8 bases from J, leaving 12 bases between. The CDR3 spells CASSFYGDGTQYF. The CDR3 region has the DNA TGTGCCAGCAGCTTCTATGGGGATGGTACGCAGTATTTT.

In regard to this clonotype: A read error is possible here, since a much larger clone lies one base away. This chain links TRBV5-1 with TRBJ2-1, with D tentatively TRBD2 (6 bases). The CDR3 has 15 residues. V was clipped by 5 bases and J by 7 bases, with 19 bases between them. Germline V gene sequence: CDR1 SGHRS, CDR2 YFSETQ. The CDR3 DNA reads as TGCGCCAGCAGACCCGGGACGGCGACTAGGAATGAGCAGTTCTTC. This codes for CASRPGTATRNEQFF.

This clonotype was counted at least ten times. This chain uses TRBV24-1 with TRBJ1-2; TRBD1 matches 10 bases. The V gene's germline CDR1 is KGHDR and CDR2 SFDVKD. The ends lost 4 bases at V and 2 bases at J; junction bases unmatched: 6. The CDR3 covers 16 residues. CDR3 nucleotide sequence: TGTGCCACCAGTGACCCTGGACAGGGGGTAAACTATGGCTACACCTTC. As protein: CATSDPGQGVNYGYTF.

In this sample, this clonotype turned up a few times. J is TRBJ1-5 and V is TRBV4-3; D may be TRBD1 (5 bases). This CDR3 is 16 amino acids long. Trimming left V 4 bases short and J 1 base short, with 14 bases between. CDR1 is LGHNA and CDR2 is YSLEER in the germline V gene. CDR3 coding DNA: TGCGCCAGCAGCCGGGATTGGGGCAGCAGCAATCAGCCCCAGCATTTT. Its translation is CASSRDWGSSNQPQHF.

This rearrangement joins TRBV7-2 to TRBJ2-5; D remains unclear. There are 15 residues in the CDR3. The V end lost 3 bases, the J end lost 0 bases, and 11 bases lay between the germline ends. The germline V gene has CDR1 SGHTA and CDR2 FQGNSA. For the CDR3, the DNA is TGTGCCAGCAGCTTTCTGGGTGCGTACCAAGAGACCCAGTACTTC. Amino acids: CASSFLGAYQETQYF.

Ten or more counts support this clonotype. The V call is TRBV6-2 or TRBV6-3, the J call TRBJ1-5; D not certain. Trimming stripped 5 bases from V and 0 bases from J, with 8 bases between. Germline V gene data show CDR1 as MNHEY and CDR2 as SVGEGT. CDR3 size: 14 residues. The CDR3 bases are TGTGCCAGCAGTGTATCCTATAGCAATCAGCCCCAGCATTTT. It codes for CASSVSYSNQPQHF.

This clonotype was counted a few times. This chain uses TRBV7-2 with TRBJ1-3; TRBD1 might be the D (5 bases). CDR3 size: 15 residues. V was shortened by 3 bases and J by 2 bases, with 11 bases between the two germline ends. From germline, CDR1 is SGHTA and CDR2 FQGNSA. Here the CDR3 DNA reads TGTGCCAGCAGCTTCTACTCAGGGACTGGAAACACCATATATTTT. This encodes CASSFYSGTGNTIYF.

This clonotype occurred many times. The chain has TRBV20-1 and TRBJ2-7; D gene uncertain. Trimming removed 6 bases at V and 0 bases at J, with 9 bases between. The CDR3 covers 12 residues. Germline assignment: CDR1 DFQATT and CDR2 SNEGSKA (reference sequence). The CDR3 loop is CSALVSSYEQYF. The CDR3 nucleotides are TGCAGTGCGTTGGTCAGCTCCTACGAGCAGTACTTC.